Included here is one TCR beta chain sequence, with context. Its antigen is as yet unknown. Other nucleotide sequences from this sample produce the same CDR3. The data belong to a study of shared clonotypes between healthy human individuals. General observations from the study: In this cohort, only blood was sampled, and tissue repertoires likely differ. Among four donors, approximately 5% of naive CD4 clonotypes were found in common. Relative to memory subsets, naive subsets generally showed larger estimated richness.

Each subset's genomic DNA was shared equally among a number of immunoSEQ plates. Clones were read by immunoSEQ multiplex PCR, and TCRdb kept only the in-frame ones, dropping some. This sample has millions of clones; more than 80% occur once, and the top ten carry over 0.12%. CDR1 SGHTA and CDR2 FQGNSA come from the germline V gene. CDR3 length equals 12 residues. V was clipped by 4 bases and J by 8 bases, with 11 bases between them. This chain links TRBV7-2 with TRBJ1-2; weak D call: TRBD1 (6 bases). The source is a man in his late teens or twenties in good health. The sample consisted of naive CD4+ T cells sorted from blood. Subset of the sample: CD45RA+ positively selected. The CDR3 sequence is CASSSQGYGYTF. The DNA for the CDR3 is TGTGCCAGCAGCTCTCAGGGGTACGGCTACACCTTC. The full variable domain, in which reference TRBV7-2 and TRBJ1-2 provide the parts outside the CDR3, is GAGVSQSPSNKVTEKGKDVELRCDPISGHTALYWYRQSLGQGLEFLIYFQGNSAPDKSGLPSDRFSAERTGGSVSTLTIQRTQQEDSAVYLCASSSQGYGYTFGSGTRLTVV.